This T cell receptor (beta chain) was retrieved from a study of shared clonotypes between healthy human individuals. General study results and limits: Read depth was anticipated to influence clonotype sharing among donors. Larger estimated richness was generally seen in naive subsets than in memory subsets.

The CDR3 loop spans 14 amino acids. Deletions cut 6 bases from V and 1 base from J, with 13 bases between. CDR1 LNHDA and CDR2 SQIVND come from the germline V gene (reference sequence). Concerning this clone: What it recognizes is unknown.

The data were produced by immunoSEQ multiplex PCR, yet TCRdb's version contains in-frame clones alone and is incomplete. The data hold 950,000 to 1,300,000 clones, with around 74% observed a single time. Donors were Caucasian adults residing in Nashville, Tennessee, USA. From CD4+ cells came CD45RA+ naive and CD45RA-negative memory subsets. The sequenced material came from memory CD4+ T cells sorted from blood. Documented subset: CD45RA-negative fraction. This receptor was taken from a man between 18 and 35 years old in good health. The chain has TRBV19 and TRBJ2-7, with TRBD1 as a possible D gene (5 bases). In DNA, the CDR3 is TGTGCCAGTAGCCCGGAAAGACAGTCCTACGAGCAGTACTTC. It specifies CASSPERQSYEQYF.